These T cell receptor beta chains were read from a single sample in a study of blood T cells in healthy people across ages. TCRdb recomputed calls from the 5' RACE reads with MiXCR, one row per CDR3 protein. The sample includes hundreds of thousands of distinct CDR3 sequences, roughly three fifths of them seen just once. Sequenced material: blood. The source of these receptors is a man aged 55-75 years in good health. The CDR3 runs from the conserved cysteine through the conserved F or W. D genes are given only for firm matches. Size values are once, few and many counts, or a class for expanded clones, and some rows have none.

D gene	V gene	J gene	clone size	CDR3 protein	CDR3 DNA
TRBD1	TRBV12-3/TRBV12-4	TRBJ1-1	-	CASSPWDRGNWGAFF	TGTGCCAGCAGTCCTTGGGACAGGGGCAACTGGGGGGCTTTCTTT
-	TRBV7-2	TRBJ2-5	many	CASSLGRAQYF	TGTGCCAGCAGCTTAGGGAGGGCCCAGTACTTC
TRBD1	TRBV20-1	TRBJ1-2	few	CSAPRTGGTTLVGYTF	TGCAGTGCTCCCCGGACAGGGGGCACAACCTTGGTCGGCTACACCTTC
-	TRBV24-1	TRBJ2-3	-	CATSVPGADTQYF	TGTGCCACCAGTGTTCCGGGAGCAGATACGCAGTATTTT
-	TRBV7-9	TRBJ2-7	-	CASSSDMASAYEQYF	TGTGCCAGCAGCTCGGACATGGCCAGTGCCTACGAGCAGTACTTC
-	TRBV5-1	TRBJ2-5	-	CASSRTGREETQYF	TGCGCCAGCAGCCGCACCGGTAGGGAAGAGACCCAGTACTTC
-	TRBV20-1	TRBJ1-4	few	CSARGDGKNEKLFF	TGCAGTGCTAGAGGTGACGGGAAGAATGAAAAACTGTTTTTT
-	TRBV12-3/TRBV12-4	TRBJ2-5	-	CASSLRGGLQTQYF	TGTGCCAGCAGTTTGAGGGGGGGGTTGCAGACCCAGTACTTC
TRBD1	TRBV2	TRBJ1-2	-	CASSDQGVYGYTF	TGTGCCAGCAGTGATCAGGGGGTCTATGGCTACACCTTC
-	TRBV24-1	TRBJ2-1	once	CATSPQAGQGGNEQFF	TGTGCCACCAGTCCCCAAGCCGGGCAGGGCGGCAATGAGCAGTTCTTC
TRBD2	TRBV5-1	TRBJ2-5	-	CASSFGSSGEETQYF	TGCGCCAGCAGCTTTGGTTCTAGCGGGGAAGAGACCCAGTACTTC
TRBD1	TRBV12-3/TRBV12-4	TRBJ1-2	-	CASSWAGRGNYGYTF	TGTGCCAGCAGTTGGGCGGGCAGGGGGAACTATGGCTACACCTTC
TRBD1	TRBV6-1	TRBJ2-7	-	CASSSRRDRESYEQYF	TGTGCCAGCAGTTCCCGGCGGGACAGGGAATCATACGAGCAGTACTTC
TRBD2	TRBV12-3/TRBV12-4	TRBJ2-3	-	CASSLGQWTSMADTQYF	TGTGCCAGCAGTTTGGGGCAATGGACTAGCATGGCAGATACGCAGTATTTT
-	TRBV10-2	TRBJ2-7	-	CASSVAVSSYEQYF	TGCGCCAGCAGCGTAGCGGTCAGCTCCTACGAGCAGTACTTC
TRBD1	TRBV10-2	TRBJ2-1	few	CASSETGTGNNEQFF	TGCGCCAGCAGTGAGACCGGGACAGGGAACAATGAGCAGTTCTTC
TRBD1	TRBV5-5	TRBJ1-4	-	CASSSRDRGQGVAEKLFF	TGTGCCAGCAGCAGCCGGGACAGGGGGCAGGGGGTCGCTGAAAAACTGTTTTTT
-	TRBV20-1	TRBJ2-7	many	CSARAGQTYEQYF	TGCAGTGCTAGGGCGGGACAGACCTACGAGCAGTACTTC
TRBD2	TRBV3-1	TRBJ2-7	-	CASSQSAGGSYEQYF	TGTGCCAGCAGCCAATCAGCGGGGGGCTCCTACGAGCAGTACTTC
TRBD2	TRBV5-1	TRBJ2-2	-	CASSSAGRGTGELFF	TGCGCCAGCAGCTCGGCAGGGAGGGGCACCGGGGAGCTGTTTTTT
-	TRBV4-1	TRBJ1-6	-	CASSQGFYYNSPLHF	TGCGCCAGCAGCCAAGGTTTTTATTATAATTCACCCCTCCACTTT
-	TRBV20-1	TRBJ1-6	-	CSARGGGPWAPLHF	TGCAGTGCTAGAGGTGGGGGCCCCTGGGCACCCCTCCACTTT
-	TRBV27	TRBJ2-3	-	CASSFHRSTDTQYF	TGTGCCAGCAGTTTCCACAGGAGCACAGATACGCAGTATTTT
TRBD2	TRBV14	TRBJ2-5	-	CASSRLLAGDQETQYF	TGTGCCAGCAGCCGTCTACTAGCGGGCGATCAAGAGACCCAGTACTTC
-	TRBV15	TRBJ2-7	few	CATSRDTSGSFPLAYEQYF	TGTGCCACCAGCAGAGATACGAGTGGCAGTTTCCCACTAGCCTACGAGCAGTACTTC
-	TRBV10-3	TRBJ2-5	many	CAISERREETQYF	TGTGCCATCAGTGAGAGGAGGGAGGAGACCCAGTACTTC
-	TRBV20-1	TRBJ1-2	few	CSAHREGPYGYTF	TGCAGTGCCCACAGGGAGGGCCCCTATGGCTACACCTTC
-	TRBV27	TRBJ2-2	once	CASRGYGELFF	TGTGCCAGCAGGGGGTACGGGGAGCTGTTTTTT
-	TRBV7-2	TRBJ2-4	-	CASSLAVQGGHIQYF	TGTGCCAGCAGCTTAGCGGTCCAGGGTGGACACATTCAGTACTTC
TRBD1	TRBV7-6	TRBJ2-7	-	CASSVRTGDEQYF	TGTGCCAGCAGCGTAAGGACAGGGGACGAGCAGTACTTC
TRBD1	TRBV4-1	TRBJ2-7	-	CASSQAPGTGGEQYF	TGCGCCAGCAGCCAAGCCCCCGGGACAGGGGGCGAGCAGTACTTC
TRBD2	TRBV5-1	TRBJ2-3	-	CASSLGGTSPDTQYF	TGCGCCAGCAGCTTGGGAGGGACTAGTCCAGATACGCAGTATTTT
TRBD1	TRBV9	TRBJ1-2	once	CASSAGGGSYGYTF	TGTGCCAGCAGCGCAGGGGGGGGGAGCTATGGCTACACCTTC
-	TRBV7-2	TRBJ2-5	-	CASGYTTQETQYF	TGTGCCAGCGGCTATACCACGCAAGAGACCCAGTACTTC
-	TRBV12-3/TRBV12-4	TRBJ2-3	many	CASSFGGTGDAEYF	TGTGCCAGCAGTTTTGGGGGGACCGGAGATGCGGAGTATTTT